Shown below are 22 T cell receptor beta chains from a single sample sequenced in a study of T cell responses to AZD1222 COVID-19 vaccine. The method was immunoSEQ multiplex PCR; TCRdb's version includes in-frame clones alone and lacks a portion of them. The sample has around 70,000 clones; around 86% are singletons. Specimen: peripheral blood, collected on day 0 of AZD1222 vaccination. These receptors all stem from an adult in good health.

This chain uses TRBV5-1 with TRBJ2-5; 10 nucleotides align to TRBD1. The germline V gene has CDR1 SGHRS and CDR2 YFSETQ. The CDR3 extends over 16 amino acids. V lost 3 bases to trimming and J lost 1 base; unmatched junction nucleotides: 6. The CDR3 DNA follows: TGCGCCAGCAGCTCCGGACAGGGGGAGGCCCAAGAGACCCAGTACTTC. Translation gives CASSSGQGEAQETQYF.

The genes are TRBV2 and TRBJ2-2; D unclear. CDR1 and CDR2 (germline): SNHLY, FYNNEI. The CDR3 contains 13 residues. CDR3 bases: TGTGCAATCACTCACTTGGACACCGGGGAGCTGTTTTTT. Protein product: CAITHLDTGELFF.

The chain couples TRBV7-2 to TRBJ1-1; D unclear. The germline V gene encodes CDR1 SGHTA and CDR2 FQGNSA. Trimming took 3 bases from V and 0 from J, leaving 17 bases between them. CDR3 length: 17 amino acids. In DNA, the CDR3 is TGTGCCAGCAGCTTGCCGGGGATGTACTTCATGAACACTGAAGCTTTCTTT. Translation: CASSLPGMYFMNTEAFF. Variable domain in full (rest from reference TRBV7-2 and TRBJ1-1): GAGVSQSPSNKVTEKGKDVELRCDPISGHTALYWYRQSLGQGLEFLIYFQGNSAPDKSGLPSDRFSAERTGGSVSTLTIQRTQQEDSAVYLCASSLPGMYFMNTEAFFGQGTRLTVV.

The DNA of the CDR3 is TGTGCCAGCAGTGTCGCACTAGCGGGGACGGGAGATACGCAGTATTTT. This gives the protein CASSVALAGTGDTQYF. This chain links TRBV28 with TRBJ2-3, with 10 bases lining up with TRBD2. The CDR3 spans 16 residues. CDR1 MDHEN and CDR2 SYDVKM come from the germline V gene. Trimming at V came to 5 bases and at J to 5 bases, leaving 10 bases not matched to a gene.

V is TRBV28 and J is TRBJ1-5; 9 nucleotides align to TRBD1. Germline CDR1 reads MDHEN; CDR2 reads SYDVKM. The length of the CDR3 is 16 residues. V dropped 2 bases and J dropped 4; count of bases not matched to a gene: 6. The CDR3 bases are TGTGCCAGCAGTTTAATGGGACAGGGAATTAATCAGCCCCAGCATTTT. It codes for CASSLMGQGINQPQHF.

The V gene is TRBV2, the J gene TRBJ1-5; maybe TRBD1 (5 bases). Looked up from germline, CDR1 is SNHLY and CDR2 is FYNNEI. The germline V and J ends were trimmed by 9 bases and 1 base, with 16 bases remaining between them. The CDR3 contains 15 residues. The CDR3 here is CASGGSVSSNQPQHF. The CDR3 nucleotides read TGTGCCAGTGGGGGTTCGGTGTCCAGCAATCAGCCCCAGCATTTT.

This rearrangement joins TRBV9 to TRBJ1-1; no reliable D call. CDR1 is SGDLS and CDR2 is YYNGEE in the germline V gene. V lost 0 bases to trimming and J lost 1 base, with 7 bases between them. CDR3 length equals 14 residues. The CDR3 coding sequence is TGTGCCAGCAGCGTAGGAATTGGGAACACTGAAGCTTTCTTT. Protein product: CASSVGIGNTEAFF.

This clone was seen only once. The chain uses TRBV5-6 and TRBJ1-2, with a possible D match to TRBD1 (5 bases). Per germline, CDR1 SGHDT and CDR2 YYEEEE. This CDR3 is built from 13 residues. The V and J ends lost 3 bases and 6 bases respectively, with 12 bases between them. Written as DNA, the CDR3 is TGTGCCAGCAGCTGGGTGGGGGTTGATGGCTACACCTTC. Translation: CASSWVGVDGYTF.

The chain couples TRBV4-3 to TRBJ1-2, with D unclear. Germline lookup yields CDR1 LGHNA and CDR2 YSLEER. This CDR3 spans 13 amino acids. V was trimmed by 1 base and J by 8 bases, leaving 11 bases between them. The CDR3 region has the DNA TGCGCCAGCAGCCAAGCGCCACTTTGGGGCTACACCTTC. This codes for CASSQAPLWGYTF.

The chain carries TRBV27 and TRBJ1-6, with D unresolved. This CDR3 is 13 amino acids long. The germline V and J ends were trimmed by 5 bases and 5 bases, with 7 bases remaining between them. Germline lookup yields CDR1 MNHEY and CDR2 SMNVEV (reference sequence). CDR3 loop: CASSNTNNSPLHF. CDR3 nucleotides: TGTGCCAGCAGTAACACGAATAATTCACCCCTCCACTTT.

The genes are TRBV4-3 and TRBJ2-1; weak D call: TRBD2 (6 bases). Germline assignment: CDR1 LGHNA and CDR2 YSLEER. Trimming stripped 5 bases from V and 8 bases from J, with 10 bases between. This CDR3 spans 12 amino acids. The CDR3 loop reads CASSDRDYEQFF. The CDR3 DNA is TGCGCCAGCAGCGACCGGGACTATGAGCAGTTCTTC.

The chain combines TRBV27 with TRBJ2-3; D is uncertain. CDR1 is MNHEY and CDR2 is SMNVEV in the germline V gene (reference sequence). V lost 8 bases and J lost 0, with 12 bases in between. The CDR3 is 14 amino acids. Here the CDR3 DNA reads TGTGCCAGCTGCGACCGCAGCAGCACAGATACGCAGTATTTT. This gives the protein CASCDRSSTDTQYF.

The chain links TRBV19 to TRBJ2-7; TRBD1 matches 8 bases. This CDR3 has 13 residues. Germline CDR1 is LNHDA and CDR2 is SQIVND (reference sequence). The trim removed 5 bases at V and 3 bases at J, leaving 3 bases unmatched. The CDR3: CASSDDRGYEQYF. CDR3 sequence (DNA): TGTGCCAGTAGTGACGACAGGGGCTACGAGCAGTACTTC.

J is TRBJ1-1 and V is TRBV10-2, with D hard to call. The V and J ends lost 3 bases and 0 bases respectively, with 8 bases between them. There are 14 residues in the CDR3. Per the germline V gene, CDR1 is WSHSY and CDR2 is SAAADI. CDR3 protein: CASSEPVMNTEAFF. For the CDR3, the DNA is TGCGCCAGCAGTGAACCAGTCATGAACACTGAAGCTTTCTTT.

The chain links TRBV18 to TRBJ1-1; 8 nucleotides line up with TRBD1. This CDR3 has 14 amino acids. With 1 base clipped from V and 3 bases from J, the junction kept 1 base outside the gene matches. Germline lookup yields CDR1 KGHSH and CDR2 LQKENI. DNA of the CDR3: TGTGCCAGCTCACCACTACAGGGGGACACTGAAGCTTTCTTT. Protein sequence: CASSPLQGDTEAFF.

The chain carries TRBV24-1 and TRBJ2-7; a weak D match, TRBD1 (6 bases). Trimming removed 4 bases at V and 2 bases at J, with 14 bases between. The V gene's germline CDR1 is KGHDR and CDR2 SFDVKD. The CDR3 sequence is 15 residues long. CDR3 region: CATSEQQGRPYEQYF. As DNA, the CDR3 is TGTGCCACCAGTGAGCAACAGGGAAGGCCCTACGAGCAGTACTTC.

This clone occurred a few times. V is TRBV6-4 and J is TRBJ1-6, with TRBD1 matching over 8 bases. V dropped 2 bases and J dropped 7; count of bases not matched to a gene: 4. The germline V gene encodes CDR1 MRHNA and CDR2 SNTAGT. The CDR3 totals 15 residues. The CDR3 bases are TGTGCCAGCAGTGACCTCGGACAGGGAAATTCACCCCTCCACTTT. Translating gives CASSDLGQGNSPLHF.

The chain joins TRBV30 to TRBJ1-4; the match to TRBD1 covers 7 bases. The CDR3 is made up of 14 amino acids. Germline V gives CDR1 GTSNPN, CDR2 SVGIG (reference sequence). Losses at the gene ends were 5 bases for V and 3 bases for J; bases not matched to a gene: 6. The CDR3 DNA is TGTGCCTGGGCAAAGGGGACAGCTAATGAAAAACTGTTTTTT. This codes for CAWAKGTANEKLFF.

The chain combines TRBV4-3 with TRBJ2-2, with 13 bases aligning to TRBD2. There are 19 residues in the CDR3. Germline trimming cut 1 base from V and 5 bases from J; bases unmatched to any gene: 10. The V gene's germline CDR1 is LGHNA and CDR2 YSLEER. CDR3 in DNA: TGCGCCAGCAGCCAAGCCCATACAACTAGCGGGAGGGGGACCGGGGAGCTGTTTTTT. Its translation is CASSQAHTTSGRGTGELFF.

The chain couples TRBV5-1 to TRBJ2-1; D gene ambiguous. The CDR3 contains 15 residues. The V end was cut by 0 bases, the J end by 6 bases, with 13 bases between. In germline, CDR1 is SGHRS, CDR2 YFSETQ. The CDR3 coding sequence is TGCGCCAGCAGCTTGGCTCCTCCCTCGGGCAATGAGCAGTTCTTC. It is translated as CASSLAPPSGNEQFF.

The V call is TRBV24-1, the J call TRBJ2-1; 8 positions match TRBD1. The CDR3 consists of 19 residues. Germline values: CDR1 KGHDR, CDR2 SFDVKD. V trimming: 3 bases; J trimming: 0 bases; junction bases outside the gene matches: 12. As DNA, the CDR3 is TGTGCCACCAGTGATAGTCCGGGACAGGCGCCGAGCTCCTACAATGAGCAGTTCTTC. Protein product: CATSDSPGQAPSSYNEQFF.

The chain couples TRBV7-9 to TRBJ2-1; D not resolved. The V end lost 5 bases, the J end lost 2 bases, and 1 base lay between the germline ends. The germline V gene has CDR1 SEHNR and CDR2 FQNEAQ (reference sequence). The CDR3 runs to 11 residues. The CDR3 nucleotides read TGTGCCAGCAGCCCCTACAATGAGCAGTTCTTC. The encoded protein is CASSPYNEQFF.